This TCR beta chain was captured in a study of cytomegalovirus exposure and HLA in healthy donors. This clone has a handful of counts. A multiplex PCR was run with 60 Vbeta primers and 13 Jbeta primers. Method: immunoSEQ multiplex PCR; TCRdb's copy keeps in-frame clones and lacks some. The sample has about 180,000 clones, around three quarters seen once. Germline V CDR1 and CDR2: SGHDN, FVKESK. V lost 1 base and J lost 0, with 13 bases in between. This CDR3 contains 16 residues. The chain uses TRBV14 and TRBJ2-7, with a tentative D call TRBD2 (6 bases). The specimen was PBMCs. The sequence was collected from a young woman in good health and CMV-seropositive. The DNA of the CDR3 is TGTGCCAGCAGCCAAGCTTACGGGGGATTCTCCTACGAGCAGTACTTC. Protein: CASSQAYGGFSYEQYF.